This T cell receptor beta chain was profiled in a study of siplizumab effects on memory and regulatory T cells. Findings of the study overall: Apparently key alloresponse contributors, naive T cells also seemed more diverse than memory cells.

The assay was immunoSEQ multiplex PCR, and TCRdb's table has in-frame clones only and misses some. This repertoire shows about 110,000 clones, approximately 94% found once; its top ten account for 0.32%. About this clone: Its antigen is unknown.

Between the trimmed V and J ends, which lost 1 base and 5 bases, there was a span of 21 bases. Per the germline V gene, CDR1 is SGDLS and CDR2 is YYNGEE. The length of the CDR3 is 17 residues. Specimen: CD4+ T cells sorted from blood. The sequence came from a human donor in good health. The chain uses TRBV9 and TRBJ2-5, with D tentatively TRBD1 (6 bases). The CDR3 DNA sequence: TGTGCCAGCAGCGTAAGTACAGGGACACATACGTCGGAGACCCAGTACTTC. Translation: CASSVSTGTHTSETQYF.